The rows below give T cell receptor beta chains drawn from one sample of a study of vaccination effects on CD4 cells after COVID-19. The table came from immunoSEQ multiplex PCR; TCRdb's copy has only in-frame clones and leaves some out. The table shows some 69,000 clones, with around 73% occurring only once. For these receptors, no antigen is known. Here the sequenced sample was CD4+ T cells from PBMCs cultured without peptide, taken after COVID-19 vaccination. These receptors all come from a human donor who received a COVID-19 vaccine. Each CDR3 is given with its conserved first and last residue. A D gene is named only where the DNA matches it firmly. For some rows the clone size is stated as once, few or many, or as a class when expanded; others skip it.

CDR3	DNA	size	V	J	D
CASSRQSYTEAFF	TGTGCCAGCAGTAGACAGTCCTACACTGAAGCTTTCTTT	-	TRBV25-1	TRBJ1-1	-
CASSYRGGSSDTQYF	TGTGCCAGCAGTTACCGCGGGGGAAGCTCAGATACGCAGTATTTT	-	TRBV6-5	TRBJ2-3	TRBD2
CASSFDRVGTEAFF	TGCGCCAGCAGCTTCGACAGGGTTGGCACTGAAGCTTTCTTT	-	TRBV5-1	TRBJ1-1	TRBD1
CASRTTGESDTQYF	TGTGCCAGCAGAACAACTGGGGAGTCAGATACGCAGTATTTT	once	TRBV13	TRBJ2-3	-
CASSLAYTGAGANVLTF	TGCGCCAGCAGCTTGGCGTATACAGGGGCTGGGGCCAACGTCCTGACTTTC	few	TRBV5-1	TRBJ2-6	TRBD1
CAISAGQGAKNSNQPQHF	TGTGCCATCAGTGCTGGACAGGGGGCAAAGAATAGCAATCAGCCCCAGCATTTT	-	TRBV10-3	TRBJ1-5	TRBD1
CASSRTGPEAFF	TGTGCCAGCAGCCGTACAGGGCCTGAAGCTTTCTTT	-	TRBV5-6	TRBJ1-1	-
CASSSQGYQPQHF	TGTGCCAGCAGTTCACAGGGTTATCAGCCCCAGCATTTT	-	TRBV12-3/TRBV12-4	TRBJ1-5	-
CASSLAVGVTEAFF	TGTGCCAGCAGCTTGGCCGTTGGGGTCACTGAAGCTTTCTTT	-	TRBV5-5	TRBJ1-1	-
CASSQVLVRVQGDTQYF	TGCGCCAGCAGCCAAGTGCTGGTGCGGGTACAAGGGGATACGCAGTATTTT	-	TRBV4-1	TRBJ2-3	-
CASSPGLAGGQRDQYF	TGTGCCAGCAGCCCCGGACTAGCGGGGGGACAACGTGACCAGTACTTC	-	TRBV7-2	TRBJ2-5	TRBD2
CASRTTGVGTGELFF	TGTGCCAGCAGAACTACAGGGGTTGGCACCGGGGAGCTGTTTTTT	few	TRBV9	TRBJ2-2	TRBD1
CASSPKSREETQYF	TGTGCCAGCAGCCCCAAAAGTAGGGAAGAGACCCAGTACTTC	few	TRBV7-3	TRBJ2-5	-
CASSQDLGGELFF	TGTGCCAGCAGCCAAGATTTAGGAGGGGAGCTGTTTTTT	-	TRBV14	TRBJ2-2	-
CASSLRAPQFF	TGTGCCAGCAGTTTAAGGGCCCCGCAGTTCTTC	-	TRBV12-3/TRBV12-4	TRBJ2-1	-
CASSSLSRATSRGYTF	TGTGCCAGCAGCTCCCTGTCGCGGGCAACGAGTCGTGGCTACACCTTC	-	TRBV7-2	TRBJ1-2	-
CASSFSGGAGNEQFF	TGCGCCAGCAGCTTTAGCGGGGGGGCCGGAAATGAGCAGTTCTTC	-	TRBV5-1	TRBJ2-1	TRBD2
CASSLEISLRDGANVLTF	TGTGCCAGCAGCTTGGAAATATCACTGAGAGATGGGGCCAACGTCCTGACTTTC	-	TRBV5-4	TRBJ2-6	-
CASPNAPGQENTEAFF	TGTGCCAGCCCTAACGCCCCCGGACAGGAGAACACTGAAGCTTTCTTT	few	TRBV5-8	TRBJ1-1	TRBD1
CASSFSERGGAGELFF	TGTGCCAGCAGCTTCTCCGAGCGGGGGGGAGCCGGGGAGCTGTTTTTT	-	TRBV7-3	TRBJ2-2	TRBD2
CASSGQMNTGELFF	TGTGCCAGCAGTGGACAGATGAACACCGGGGAGCTGTTTTTT	-	TRBV7-3	TRBJ2-2	-
CASSIRGGGYTF	TGTGCCAGTAGTATCAGGGGAGGCGGCTACACCTTC	few	TRBV19	TRBJ1-2	-
CASSLGINYGYTF	TGTGCCAGCAGCCTGGGAATAAACTATGGCTACACCTTC	-	TRBV9	TRBJ1-2	-
CASSHLLAGDNNEQFF	TGCGCCAGCAGTCATCTACTAGCGGGGGACAACAATGAGCAGTTCTTC	-	TRBV5-1	TRBJ2-1	TRBD2
CASSRPSGTDTQYF	TGTGCCAGCAGTAGACCCTCGGGCACAGATACGCAGTATTTT	once	TRBV6-5	TRBJ2-3	-
CASRRDRDNSPLHF	TGTGCCAGCCGCCGGGACAGAGATAATTCACCCCTCCACTTT	-	TRBV2	TRBJ1-6	TRBD1
CASSPRGAGGQGTQYF	TGTGCCAGCAGCCCGCGAGGAGCGGGGGGCCAGGGGACCCAGTACTTC	-	TRBV7-9	TRBJ2-5	TRBD2
CASVRDRGYGYTF	TGTGCCAGCGTTCGGGACAGGGGTTATGGCTACACCTTC	-	TRBV6-5	TRBJ1-2	TRBD1
CASSLTQGEDGYTF	TGTGCCAGCAGCTTAACCCAGGGGGAGGATGGCTACACCTTC	few	TRBV7-3	TRBJ1-2	TRBD1
CASSQERNTEAFF	TGTGCCAGCAGTCAGGAAAGGAACACTGAAGCTTTCTTT	once	TRBV6-4	TRBJ1-1	-
CASSSRTGAETQYF	TGTGCCAGCAGCTCTAGGACAGGGGCAGAGACCCAGTACTTC	-	TRBV5-4	TRBJ2-5	TRBD1
CASSYGGTITDTQYF	TGTGCCAGCAGTTACGGGGGGACCATCACAGATACGCAGTATTTT	-	TRBV6-5	TRBJ2-3	-
CATSDLRAGANVLTF	TGTGCCACCAGTGATTTGAGGGCTGGGGCCAACGTCCTGACTTTC	once	TRBV24-1	TRBJ2-6	-
CATSDPTGLGETQYF	TGTGCCACCAGTGACCCCACAGGTCTGGGGGAGACCCAGTACTTC	few	TRBV24-1	TRBJ2-5	-
CASSIDGGAHNEQFF	TGTGCCAGTAGTATCGACGGGGGGGCCCATAATGAGCAGTTCTTC	few	TRBV19	TRBJ2-1	TRBD2
CASSVVLVGNTEAFF	TGTGCCAGCAGCGTAGTCTTGGTGGGGAACACTGAAGCTTTCTTT	-	TRBV9	TRBJ1-1	-
CASSLRSGTNQETQYF	TGTGCCAGCAGCTTAAGGTCCGGGACTAACCAAGAGACCCAGTACTTC	-	TRBV11-2	TRBJ2-5	TRBD2
CASKAVIGNGYTF	TGTGCCAGCAAGGCGGTTATCGGGAATGGCTACACCTTC	few	TRBV27	TRBJ1-2	-
CASSSTFIQPQHF	TGTGCCAGCAGTTCGACATTCATACAGCCCCAGCATTTT	few	TRBV2	TRBJ1-5	-
CASSTGQEGSEQFF	TGTGCCAGCAGCACGGGACAGGAGGGAAGTGAGCAGTTCTTC	-	TRBV5-4	TRBJ2-1	TRBD1
CASSRPAGQGMGNEKLFF	TGCGCCAGCAGCCGACCTGCGGGACAGGGGATGGGTAATGAAAAACTGTTTTTT	-	TRBV5-1	TRBJ1-4	TRBD1